These 32 T cell receptor beta chains share one sample of origin, sequenced in a study of metastatic and nonmetastatic thyroid tumors. Thyroid surgery had not been preceded by any treatment in any patient. MiXCR reprocessed the PCR reads for TCRdb. The data contain under 25,000 clones, about a quarter of them seen just once; the ten biggest clones take up about 3.3%. The sequenced sample consisted of blood. Source of these receptors: a male donor with papillary thyroid cancer or a benign thyroid nodule (not recorded which). Some clones in this sample may be carry-over from other donors' samples.

This clone came up a few times. J is TRBJ2-2 and V is TRBV27; D is unclear. The CDR3 loop spans 13 amino acids. CDR1 and CDR2 from the germline V gene are MNHEY and SMNVEV (reference sequence). Trimming removed 4 bases from V and 2 bases from J, with 5 bases in between. The CDR3 DNA sequence: TGTGCCAGCAGTTATGTTAACACCGGGGAGCTGTTTTTT. It specifies CASSYVNTGELFF.

This clone is categorized as medium-sized. V gene TRBV19 combines with J gene TRBJ2-2, with 8 bases identical to TRBD1. J lost 4 bases, V lost 4 bases, and 2 bases had no gene match. Germline loops: CDR1 LNHDA, CDR2 SQIVND (reference sequence). This CDR3 comprises 14 residues. The CDR3 spells CASSTTGGTGELFF. The CDR3 DNA reads as TGTGCCAGTAGTACAACAGGGGGCACCGGGGAGCTGTTTTTT.

The chain links TRBV30 to TRBJ2-7; D unclear. This CDR3 region has 11 residues. Trimming took off 2 bases at V and 2 bases at J, with 4 bases between the two ends. CDR1 GTSNPN and CDR2 SVGIG come from the germline V gene (reference sequence). The DNA of the CDR3 is TGTGCCTGGAGTCTGACCTACGAGCAGTACTTC. Its protein is CAWSLTYEQYF.

The genes are TRBV15 and TRBJ2-3, with D perhaps TRBD2 (6 bases). The V gene's germline CDR1 is LNHNV and CDR2 YYDKDF (reference sequence). The CDR3 has 14 amino acids. The germline V and J ends were trimmed by 8 bases and 1 base, with 13 bases remaining between them. CDR3 sequence (DNA): TGTGCCACCGCGCGGGACTTGCGCACAGATACGCAGTATTTT. Amino acid sequence: CATARDLRTDTQYF.

The chain couples TRBV7-2 to TRBJ2-1; 8 nucleotides agree with TRBD2. Germline V gene data show CDR1 as SGHTA and CDR2 as FQGNSA. The V segment lost 6 bases and the J segment 6 bases; nucleotides outside the gene matches: 4. CDR3 length equals 13 residues. The CDR3 protein is CASRSSGSNEQFF. The CDR3 nucleotides read TGTGCCAGCAGGTCCAGCGGGAGCAATGAGCAGTTCTTC.

Many counts were recorded for this clone. The chain links TRBV10-3 to TRBJ2-7, with 8 bases aligning to TRBD2. Germline V gives CDR1 ENHRY, CDR2 SYGVKD. With 8 bases clipped from V and 5 bases from J, the junction kept 11 bases outside the gene matches. This CDR3 has 14 residues. The CDR3 spells CAIGYSGESHEQYF. CDR3 nucleotides: TGTGCCATCGGGTATAGCGGGGAGAGCCACGAGCAGTACTTC.

The table lists this clone with a few counts. The chain has TRBV6-2 or TRBV6-3 and TRBJ2-1; 10 bases line up with TRBD2. The CDR3 runs to 17 residues. J lost 7 bases, V lost 9 bases, and 18 bases had no gene match. Germline V gives CDR1 MNHEY, CDR2 SVGEGT. The CDR3 loop is CASTAGGPAFLINEQFF. CDR3 DNA: TGTGCCAGTACAGCGGGAGGGCCTGCTTTTTTGATTAATGAGCAGTTCTTC.

Remarks on this clone: At one end, the junction sequence differs from germline, possibly due to a read error. The V and J genes are TRBV12-3 or TRBV12-4 and TRBJ1-2; a possible D gene is TRBD1 (5 bases). The CDR3 contains 14 residues. CDR3 loop: CAISSRDSHYGYTF. CDR3 bases: TGTGCCATCAGTTCCCGTGACAGTCACTATGGCTACACCTTC.

This clone was counted many times. The chain recombines TRBV30 with TRBJ1-2; 7 positions match TRBD1. Germline assignment: CDR1 GTSNPN and CDR2 SVGIG (reference sequence). This CDR3 spans 12 amino acids. With V trimmed by 4 bases and J by 8 bases, 7 bases remained unmatched. CDR3 residues: CAWKGSGGGYTF. The CDR3 nucleotides are TGTGCCTGGAAGGGCTCAGGGGGAGGCTACACCTTC.

V and J are TRBV5-1 and TRBJ2-7, with D possibly matching TRBD1 (6 bases). V shed 4 bases and J shed 1 base, with 12 bases lying between them. The germline gives CDR1 SGHRS, CDR2 YFSETQ. The CDR3 consists of 14 residues. This CDR3 reads CASSSGTLSYEQYF. The CDR3 DNA is TGCGCCAGCAGCAGTGGGACATTGTCCTACGAGCAGTACTTC.

This clone showed up many times. This chain connects TRBV6-1 to TRBJ2-1; TRBD1 matches 10 bases. Germline values: CDR1 MNHNS, CDR2 SASEGT. Trimming removed 5 bases from V and 5 bases from J; junction bases left unmatched: 6. The CDR3 totals 15 residues. The chain's CDR3 is CASSTGTGEDNEQFF. CDR3 coding DNA: TGTGCCAGCAGTACCGGGACAGGGGAAGACAATGAGCAGTTCTTC.

About this clone itself: One end of the junction varies from germline; a read error may be responsible. The rearrangement uses TRBV4-1 and TRBJ2-5, with TRBD1 as a possible D gene (5 bases). Germline V CDR1 and CDR2: MGHRA, YSYEKL. This CDR3 region has 17 residues. The CDR3 bases are TGCGCCAGCAGCGAAGAGCCGTGGGGCGGCACGGGAGAGACCCAGTACTTC. It translates to CASSEEPWGGTGETQYF.

This clone was detected ten times or more. The chain uses TRBV4-2 and TRBJ2-7; D remains ambiguous. Trimming took 0 bases from V and 4 from J, leaving 7 bases between them. The CDR3 has 13 residues. In germline, CDR1 is LGHNA, CDR2 YNFKEQ. This CDR3 reads CASSQDLNYEQYF. The CDR3, as DNA: TGTGCCAGCAGCCAAGACCTAAATTACGAGCAGTACTTC.

In its sample, this clone was seen a few times. V gene TRBV27 combines with J gene TRBJ2-6; D not resolved. V gave up 0 bases and J gave up 0 bases, with 6 bases separating them. Germline V gene data show CDR1 as MNHEY and CDR2 as SMNVEV (reference sequence). This CDR3 is 16 amino acids long. CDR3 amino acids: CASSLSFGSGANVLTF. In nucleotides, the CDR3 is TGTGCCAGCAGTTTATCATTCGGCTCTGGGGCCAACGTCCTGACTTTC. Together with reference TRBV27 and TRBJ2-6, the CDR3 gives the full variable domain: EAQVTQNPRYLITVTGKKLTVTCSQNMNHEYMSWYRQDPGLGLRQIYYSMNVEVTDKGDVPEGYKVSRKEKRNFPLILESPSPNQTSLYFCASSLSFGSGANVLTFGAGSRLTVL.

This clone appeared a few times. The genes are TRBV12-3 or TRBV12-4 and TRBJ2-3; 11 bases agree with TRBD2. V was pared by 6 bases and J by 0 bases, with 5 bases of the junction left unmatched. The CDR3 is made up of 16 amino acids. CDR3 residues: CASSRTSGSSTDTQYF. The CDR3 region has the DNA TGTGCCAGCAGCCGTACTAGCGGGAGTAGCACAGATACGCAGTATTTT.

The chain joins TRBV7-3 to TRBJ2-3; D is undetermined. Looked up from germline, CDR1 is SGHTA and CDR2 is FQGTGA. This CDR3 has 14 residues. The V end was cut by 4 bases, the J end by 2 bases, with 10 bases between. CDR3 amino acids: CASSSTAPTDTQYF. In nucleotides, the CDR3 is TGTGCCAGCAGCTCTACCGCCCCCACAGATACGCAGTATTTT.

The CDR3 DNA reads as TGTGCCAGCAGCAAGGGAGAGGGGGCCAATCAGCCCCAGCATTTT. This translates into CASSKGEGANQPQHF. This rearrangement joins TRBV6-1 to TRBJ1-5, with 7 bases that match TRBD1. From germline, CDR1 is MNHNS and CDR2 SASEGT. Unmatched junction bases numbered 8, after V lost 6 bases and J lost 3 bases. CDR3 length: 15 residues.

This clone is medium-sized within its sample. The V and J genes are TRBV5-1 and TRBJ2-6; TRBD1 might be the D (5 bases). V was shortened by 2 bases and J by 2 bases, with 8 bases between the two germline ends. CDR1 SGHRS and CDR2 YFSETQ come from the germline V gene. This CDR3 contains 15 residues. The CDR3 here is CASSFVTAGANVLTF. CDR3 in DNA: TGCGCCAGCAGCTTTGTGACAGCTGGGGCCAACGTCCTGACTTTC.

By sample fraction, this clone is medium-sized. The rearrangement joins TRBV6-1 to TRBJ1-5; 7 bases map to TRBD1. Looked up from germline, CDR1 is MNHNS and CDR2 is SASEGT. V shed 5 bases and J 0 bases; nucleotides not matched to a gene: 4. The CDR3 runs to 15 residues. The CDR3 sequence is CASSQTGYSNQPQHF. The CDR3 DNA reads as TGTGCCAGCAGTCAGACAGGGTATAGCAATCAGCCCCAGCATTTT.

The J gene is TRBJ1-4, the V gene TRBV30; D possibly corresponds to TRBD1 (6 bases). This CDR3 has 15 amino acids. Trimming pared 2 bases from V and 0 bases from J, leaving 10 bases between. Germline CDR1 GTSNPN, CDR2 SVGIG (reference sequence). DNA for the CDR3: TGTGCCTGGAGTAAAACAGGGACAACTAATGAAAAACTGTTTTTT. It is translated as CAWSKTGTTNEKLFF.

By sample fraction, this clone is medium-sized (0.01 to 0.1%). The chain uses TRBV5-1 and TRBJ1-2; D gene unclear. The CDR3 is made up of 14 amino acids. Germline loops: CDR1 SGHRS, CDR2 YFSETQ. With 3 bases removed from V and 2 bases from J, the gap between germline ends came to 11 bases. The CDR3 loop is CASSWEGLNYGYTF. The CDR3 nucleotides are TGCGCCAGCAGCTGGGAGGGTCTGAACTATGGCTACACCTTC.

This rearrangement joins TRBV6-1 to TRBJ2-7; 7 bases fit TRBD1. V lost 3 bases, J lost 3 bases, and 8 bases stayed unmatched. The CDR3 sequence is 15 residues long. From germline, CDR1 is MNHNS and CDR2 SASEGT. As DNA, the CDR3 is TGTGCCAGCAGTGACGAACCGGGACAGCTCTACGAGCAGTACTTC. Translating gives CASSDEPGQLYEQYF.

Points on this clone: The junction and the germline gene differ at one end; a read error may be behind it. The J gene is TRBJ1-4, the V gene TRBV5-1; 9 bases are shared with TRBD1. This CDR3 region has 15 residues. Germline CDR1 reads SGHRS; CDR2 reads YFSETQ. The CDR3 reads CASSFEGQGNENLFF. In DNA form, the CDR3 reads TGCGCCAGCAGCTTCGAGGGACAGGGTAATGAAAACCTGTTTTTT.

This clone was detected only a few times. The rearrangement joins TRBV19 to TRBJ2-2; a possible D gene is TRBD1 (6 bases). The CDR3 sequence is 13 residues long. Germline-derived CDR1 and CDR2 are LNHDA and SQIVND (reference sequence). Trimming removed 2 bases from V and 5 bases from J, with 6 bases in between. The CDR3 DNA reads as TGTGCCAGTAGTATAAGGGGGACCGGGGAGCTGTTTTTT. Residues: CASSIRGTGELFF.

This clone was observed at least ten times. This chain links TRBV27 with TRBJ2-1, with 10 bases that match TRBD1. Germline assignment: CDR1 MNHEY and CDR2 SMNVEV (reference sequence). This CDR3 is 18 amino acids long. The V segment lost 2 bases and the J segment 1 base; nucleotides outside the gene matches: 8. The CDR3 sequence is CASSLTGQGLWSYNEQFF. DNA for the CDR3: TGTGCCAGCAGTTTAACGGGACAGGGGCTTTGGTCCTACAATGAGCAGTTCTTC.

V usage is TRBV11-2 and J usage is TRBJ1-2; TRBD1 matches at 12 bases. Germline CDR1 SGHAT, CDR2 FQNNGV. The trim removed 6 bases at V and 10 bases at J, leaving 6 bases unmatched. This CDR3 contains 13 residues. The CDR3 protein is CASRSGTGGDYTF. For the CDR3, the DNA is TGTGCCAGCAGATCCGGGACAGGGGGCGACTACACCTTC. Filled out from reference TRBV11-2 and TRBJ1-2, the complete variable domain reads EAGVAQSPRYKIIEKRQSVAFWCNPISGHATLYWYQQILGQGPKLLIQFQNNGVVDDSQLPKDRFSAERLKGVDSTLKIQPAKLEDSAVYLCASRSGTGGDYTFGSGTRLTVV.

Within the sample, this clone is medium-sized. The CDR3 is CASSFLAGGWETQYF. The CDR3 DNA is TGTGCCAGCAGTTTCTTAGCGGGGGGTTGGGAGACCCAGTACTTC. The J gene is TRBJ2-5, the V gene TRBV28, with 10 bases matching TRBD2. The CDR3 extends over 15 amino acids. With V trimmed by 3 bases and J by 5 bases, 6 bases remained unmatched. Germline values: CDR1 MDHEN, CDR2 SYDVKM.

This clone was observed a handful of times. The chain links TRBV2 to TRBJ1-3; 9 nucleotides line up with TRBD1. J gave up 10 bases and V 3 bases, and 10 bases lay outside the gene matches. This CDR3 is 15 amino acids long. CDR1 and CDR2 (germline): SNHLY, FYNNEI. The CDR3 coding sequence is TGTGCCAGCAGTGACCCCGGACAGGGGCGGAAGACCATATATTTT. Protein sequence: CASSDPGQGRKTIYF.

This clone was found many times. This chain joins TRBV20-1 and TRBJ2-2, with TRBD1 matching over 8 bases. After removal of 4 bases from V and 4 bases from J, the junction contained 11 bases not matched to a gene. In germline, CDR1 is DFQATT, CDR2 SNEGSKA (reference sequence). The CDR3 contains 16 residues. CDR3 region: CSAKGRQGAVTGELFF. As DNA, the CDR3 is TGCAGTGCTAAGGGCCGGCAGGGGGCCGTCACCGGGGAGCTGTTTTTT.

This clone is medium-sized within its sample. CDR3 sequence: CAWSEELGLEQYF. CDR3 nucleotide sequence: TGTGCCTGGAGTGAGGAGCTCGGGCTCGAGCAGTACTTC. V and J are TRBV30 and TRBJ2-7; no firm D call. The germline V gene has CDR1 GTSNPN and CDR2 SVGIG (reference sequence). CDR3 length: 13 amino acids. The V and J ends lost 1 base and 6 bases respectively, with 13 bases between them.

This clone was counted ten times or more. The rearrangement uses TRBV7-9 and TRBJ1-3; TRBD1 agrees at 9 bases. V gave up 5 bases and J gave up 0 bases; unmatched junction bases: 2. Germline V CDR1 and CDR2: SEHNR, FQNEAQ (reference sequence). The CDR3 has 15 residues. The CDR3: CASSRQGVSGNTIYF. CDR3 coding DNA: TGTGCCAGCAGCCGACAGGGGGTCTCTGGAAACACCATATATTTT.

This chain links TRBV5-1 with TRBJ1-1, with 9 bases aligning to TRBD1. The CDR3 is made up of 15 amino acids. V lost 3 bases, J lost 8 bases, and 11 bases stayed unmatched. Germline CDR1 reads SGHRS; CDR2 reads YFSETQ. CDR3 DNA: TGCGCCAGCAGCTCAGGGACAGGGAGTTCCCTAGAAGCTTTCTTT. Protein product: CASSSGTGSSLEAFF.